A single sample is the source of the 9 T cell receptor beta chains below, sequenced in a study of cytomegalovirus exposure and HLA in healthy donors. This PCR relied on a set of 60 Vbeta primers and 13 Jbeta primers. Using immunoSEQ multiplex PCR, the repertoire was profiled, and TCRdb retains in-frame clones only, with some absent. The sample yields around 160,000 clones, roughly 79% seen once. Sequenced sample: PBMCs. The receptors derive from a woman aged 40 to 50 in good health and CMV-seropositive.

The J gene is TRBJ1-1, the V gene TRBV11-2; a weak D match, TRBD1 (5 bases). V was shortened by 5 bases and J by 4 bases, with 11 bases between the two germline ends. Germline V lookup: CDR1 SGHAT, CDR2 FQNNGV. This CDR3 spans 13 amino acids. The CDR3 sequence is CASSPGGPTEAFF. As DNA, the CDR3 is TGTGCCAGCAGCCCCGGGGGTCCCACTGAAGCTTTCTTT.

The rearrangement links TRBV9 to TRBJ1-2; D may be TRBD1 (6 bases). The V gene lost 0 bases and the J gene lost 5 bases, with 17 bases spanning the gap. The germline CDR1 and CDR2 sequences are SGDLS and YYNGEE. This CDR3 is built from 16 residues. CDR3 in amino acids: CASSVVAGGGIYGYTF. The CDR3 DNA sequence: TGTGCCAGCAGCGTAGTGGCTGGGGGCGGAATATATGGCTACACCTTC.

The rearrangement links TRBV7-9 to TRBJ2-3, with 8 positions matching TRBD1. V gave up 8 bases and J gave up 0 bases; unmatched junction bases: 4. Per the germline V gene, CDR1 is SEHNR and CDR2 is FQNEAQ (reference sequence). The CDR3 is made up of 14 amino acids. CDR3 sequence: CASRDRRSTDTQYF. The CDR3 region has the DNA TGTGCCAGCCGGGACAGGAGGAGCACAGATACGCAGTATTTT.

CDR3 region: CASSGRTPPRGRQYF. In nucleotides, the CDR3 is TGTGCCAGCAGTGGTCGGACCCCACCACGGGGTAGGCAGTATTTT. This rearrangement joins TRBV2 to TRBJ2-3; possibly TRBD2 for D (5 bases). The CDR3 runs to 15 residues. Germline V gene lookup returns CDR1 SNHLY and CDR2 FYNNEI. Trimming removed 4 bases at V and 11 bases at J, with 22 bases between.

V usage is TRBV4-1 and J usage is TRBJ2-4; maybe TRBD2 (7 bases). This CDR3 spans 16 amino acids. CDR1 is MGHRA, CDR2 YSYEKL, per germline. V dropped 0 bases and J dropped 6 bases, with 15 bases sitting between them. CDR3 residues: CASSQEWEGELNIQYF. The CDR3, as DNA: TGCGCCAGCAGCCAAGAGTGGGAGGGGGAGCTAAACATTCAGTACTTC.

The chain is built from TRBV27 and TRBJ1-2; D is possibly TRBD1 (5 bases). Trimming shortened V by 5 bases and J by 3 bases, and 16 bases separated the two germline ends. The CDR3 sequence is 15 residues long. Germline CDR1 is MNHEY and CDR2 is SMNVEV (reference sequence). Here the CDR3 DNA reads TGTGCCAGCAGTCTCCGACAGACTTCCTACTATGGCTACACCTTC. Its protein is CASSLRQTSYYGYTF.

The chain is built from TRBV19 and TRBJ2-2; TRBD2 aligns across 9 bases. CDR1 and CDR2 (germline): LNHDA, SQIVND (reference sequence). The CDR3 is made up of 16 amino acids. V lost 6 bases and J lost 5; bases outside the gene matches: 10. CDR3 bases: TGTGCCAGTAGCCCGACACCGGGACTAGCTACCGGGGAGCTGTTTTTT. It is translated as CASSPTPGLATGELFF. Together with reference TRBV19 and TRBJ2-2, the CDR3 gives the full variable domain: DGGITQSPKYLFRKEGQNVTLSCEQNLNHDAMYWYRQDPGQGLRLIYYSQIVNDFQKGDIAEGYSVSREKKESFPLTVTSAQKNPTAFYLCASSPTPGLATGELFFGEGSRLTVL.

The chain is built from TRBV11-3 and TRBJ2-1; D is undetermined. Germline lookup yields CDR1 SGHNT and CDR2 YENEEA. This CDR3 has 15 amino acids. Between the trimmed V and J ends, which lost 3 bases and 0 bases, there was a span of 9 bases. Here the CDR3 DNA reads TGTGCCAGCAGCTTGAACCAAGCCTCCTACAATGAGCAGTTCTTC. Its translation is CASSLNQASYNEQFF.

The CDR3 region is CASSPTSNTEAFF. The CDR3 DNA reads TGTGCCAGCAGCCCCACGAGTAACACTGAAGCTTTCTTT. This rearrangement joins TRBV7-9 to TRBJ1-1; D gene unclear. The CDR3 is made up of 13 amino acids. Trimming cost V 5 bases and J 2 bases, with 9 bases left between them. The germline CDR1 and CDR2 sequences are SEHNR and FQNEAQ (reference sequence). The whole variable domain, remainder taken from reference TRBV7-9 and TRBJ1-1, is DTGVSQNPRHKITKRGQNVTFRCDPISEHNRLYWYRQTLGQGPEFLTYFQNEAQLEKSRLLSDRFSAERPKGSFSTLEIQRTEQGDSAMYLCASSPTSNTEAFFGQGTRLTVV.